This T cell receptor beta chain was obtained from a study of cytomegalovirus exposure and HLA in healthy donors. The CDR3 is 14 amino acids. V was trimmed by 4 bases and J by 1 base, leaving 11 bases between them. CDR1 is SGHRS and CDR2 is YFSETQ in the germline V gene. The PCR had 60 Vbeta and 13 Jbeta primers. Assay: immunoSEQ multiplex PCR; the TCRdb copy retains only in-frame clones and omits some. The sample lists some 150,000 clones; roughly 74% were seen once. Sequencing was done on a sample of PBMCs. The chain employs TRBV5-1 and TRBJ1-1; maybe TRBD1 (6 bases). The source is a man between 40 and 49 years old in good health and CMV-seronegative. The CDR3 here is CASSLGGRNTEAFF. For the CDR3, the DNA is TGCGCCAGCAGCCTGGGGGGGCGGAACACTGAAGCTTTCTTT.